A selection of T cell receptor beta chains follows, all from one sample in a study of vaccination and CD4 T cells after COVID-19. These receptors' antigens are unknown. Via MiXCR, TCRdb re-called the PCR reads, giving one row per CDR3 protein. Here the sample spans fewer than 12,000 distinct CDR3 sequences, 46% being singletons. The sequencing input was CD4+ T cells from blood, cultured in vitro. Receptors originate from a human donor who had recovered from COVID-19. Both conserved end residues are trimmed from each CDR3. The order of the fields is V gene, D gene, J gene, CDR3 protein. D genes are given only for firm matches.

v_gene: TRBV12-3/TRBV12-4; d_gene: NA; j_gene: TRBJ2-3; CDR3aa: ASSFDNRVGDTQY
v_gene: TRBV6-2/TRBV6-3; d_gene: NA; j_gene: TRBJ2-7; CDR3aa: ASTNGKTNTYEQY
v_gene: TRBV5-6; d_gene: NA; j_gene: TRBJ1-1; CDR3aa: ASSLGVNTEAF
v_gene: TRBV5-4; d_gene: NA; j_gene: TRBJ1-6; CDR3aa: ASSLGRAISPLH
v_gene: TRBV20-1; d_gene: NA; j_gene: TRBJ2-3; CDR3aa: SARDSSTDTQY
v_gene: TRBV11-3; d_gene: TRBD1; j_gene: TRBJ1-2; CDR3aa: ASRPSGTGQGGYT
v_gene: TRBV12-3/TRBV12-4; d_gene: NA; j_gene: TRBJ2-2; CDR3aa: ASSQTLNGELF
v_gene: TRBV2; d_gene: NA; j_gene: TRBJ1-1; CDR3aa: ASSEVFPGTEAF
v_gene: TRBV12-3/TRBV12-4; d_gene: TRBD1; j_gene: TRBJ1-3; CDR3aa: ASSEGDRVGNTIY
v_gene: TRBV11-2; d_gene: NA; j_gene: TRBJ1-2; CDR3aa: ASSLEGYNNYGYT
v_gene: TRBV20-1; d_gene: NA; j_gene: TRBJ1-6; CDR3aa: SARQGADSPLH
v_gene: TRBV5-4; d_gene: NA; j_gene: TRBJ2-1; CDR3aa: ASSSGRGGAVNEQF
v_gene: TRBV9; d_gene: NA; j_gene: TRBJ1-2; CDR3aa: ASSGGTVINYGYT
v_gene: TRBV27; d_gene: NA; j_gene: TRBJ1-4; CDR3aa: ASSFLSSGKLF
v_gene: TRBV6-1; d_gene: TRBD1; j_gene: TRBJ1-2; CDR3aa: ASSRRDRGHYGYT
v_gene: TRBV7-8; d_gene: TRBD1; j_gene: TRBJ1-4; CDR3aa: ASSLVAGTGNEKLF
v_gene: TRBV6-4; d_gene: TRBD1; j_gene: TRBJ1-2; CDR3aa: ASQQWVGQVGYT
v_gene: TRBV11-2; d_gene: NA; j_gene: TRBJ2-7; CDR3aa: ASSQNRDPEQY
v_gene: TRBV6-1; d_gene: TRBD1; j_gene: TRBJ1-5; CDR3aa: ASRGTDNQPQH
v_gene: TRBV12-3/TRBV12-4; d_gene: NA; j_gene: TRBJ2-3; CDR3aa: ASSAWLGWGTDTQY
v_gene: TRBV12-3/TRBV12-4; d_gene: NA; j_gene: TRBJ1-1; CDR3aa: ASSLTGRGNTEAF
v_gene: TRBV6-5; d_gene: NA; j_gene: TRBJ1-6; CDR3aa: ASSYESSYNSPLH
v_gene: TRBV6-2/TRBV6-3; d_gene: TRBD2; j_gene: TRBJ2-2; CDR3aa: ASRGLAGYTGELF
v_gene: TRBV19; d_gene: NA; j_gene: TRBJ1-5; CDR3aa: ASSMRGRGDRNQPQH
v_gene: TRBV6-1; d_gene: NA; j_gene: TRBJ1-3; CDR3aa: ASMGRRSISGNTIY
v_gene: TRBV7-2; d_gene: TRBD2; j_gene: TRBJ2-1; CDR3aa: ASSFRGGGRTWGNEQF
v_gene: TRBV20-1; d_gene: TRBD1; j_gene: TRBJ1-2; CDR3aa: STPGQETYGYT
v_gene: TRBV5-1; d_gene: NA; j_gene: TRBJ1-2; CDR3aa: ASSLEGQMYGYT
v_gene: TRBV6-1; d_gene: NA; j_gene: TRBJ2-7; CDR3aa: ASSWTETYEQY
v_gene: TRBV5-1; d_gene: NA; j_gene: TRBJ1-5; CDR3aa: ASSLTGSPSQPQH
v_gene: TRBV6-5; d_gene: NA; j_gene: TRBJ2-3; CDR3aa: ASSYQNTQY
v_gene: TRBV5-6; d_gene: TRBD2; j_gene: TRBJ2-3; CDR3aa: ASSFGRRLAVLDTQY
v_gene: TRBV6-1; d_gene: TRBD1; j_gene: TRBJ2-4; CDR3aa: ASSEAGDRGGYIQY
v_gene: TRBV4-1; d_gene: NA; j_gene: TRBJ1-4; CDR3aa: ASSQDGTGWRLF
v_gene: TRBV3-1; d_gene: NA; j_gene: TRBJ2-2; CDR3aa: ASSRVLDTGELF
v_gene: TRBV9; d_gene: NA; j_gene: TRBJ1-5; CDR3aa: ASSAFTGVNQPQH
v_gene: TRBV7-9; d_gene: NA; j_gene: TRBJ2-2; CDR3aa: ASSLETKTGELF
v_gene: TRBV6-1; d_gene: TRBD2; j_gene: TRBJ2-7; CDR3aa: ASSAPLSGGASYEQY
v_gene: TRBV11-3; d_gene: NA; j_gene: TRBJ1-1; CDR3aa: ASSLTGMSEAF
v_gene: TRBV11-3; d_gene: TRBD1; j_gene: TRBJ1-2; CDR3aa: ASSSGQGAYGYT
v_gene: TRBV30; d_gene: NA; j_gene: TRBJ2-6; CDR3aa: AWGGMGANVLT
v_gene: TRBV6-2/TRBV6-3; d_gene: NA; j_gene: TRBJ1-5; CDR3aa: ASSRGITLQPQH
v_gene: TRBV15; d_gene: NA; j_gene: TRBJ2-6; CDR3aa: ATSRVLGTGANVLT
v_gene: TRBV27; d_gene: TRBD1; j_gene: TRBJ1-2; CDR3aa: ASSQNRGRGYT
v_gene: TRBV6-1; d_gene: NA; j_gene: TRBJ2-1; CDR3aa: ASSRMWNEQF
v_gene: TRBV7-9; d_gene: NA; j_gene: TRBJ1-2; CDR3aa: ASSLEAGDYGYT
v_gene: TRBV20-1; d_gene: TRBD1; j_gene: TRBJ2-3; CDR3aa: SGRGTGVRTDTQY
v_gene: TRBV30; d_gene: TRBD2; j_gene: TRBJ2-3; CDR3aa: AWRASGRYTDTQY
v_gene: TRBV20-1; d_gene: NA; j_gene: TRBJ2-7; CDR3aa: SARDGKGNSYEQY
v_gene: TRBV7-8; d_gene: TRBD1; j_gene: TRBJ1-1; CDR3aa: ASSLGDRMNTEAF
v_gene: TRBV6-5; d_gene: TRBD1; j_gene: TRBJ2-3; CDR3aa: ASSSGTGFDTQY
v_gene: TRBV19; d_gene: NA; j_gene: TRBJ2-2; CDR3aa: AGERTNTGELF
v_gene: TRBV27; d_gene: TRBD1; j_gene: TRBJ1-2; CDR3aa: ASSLYSGGGYGYT